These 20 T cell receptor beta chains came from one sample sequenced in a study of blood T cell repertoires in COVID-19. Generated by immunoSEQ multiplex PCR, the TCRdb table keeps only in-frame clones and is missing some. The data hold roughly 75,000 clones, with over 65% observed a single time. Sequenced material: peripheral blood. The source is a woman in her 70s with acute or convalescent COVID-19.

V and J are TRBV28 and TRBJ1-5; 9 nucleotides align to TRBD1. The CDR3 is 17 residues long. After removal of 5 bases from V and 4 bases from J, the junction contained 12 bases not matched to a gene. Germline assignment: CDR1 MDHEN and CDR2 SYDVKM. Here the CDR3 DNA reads TGTGCCAGCAGTCCGGGACAGGGTAGGAAAAGGAATCAGCCCCAGCATTTT. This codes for CASSPGQGRKRNQPQHF.

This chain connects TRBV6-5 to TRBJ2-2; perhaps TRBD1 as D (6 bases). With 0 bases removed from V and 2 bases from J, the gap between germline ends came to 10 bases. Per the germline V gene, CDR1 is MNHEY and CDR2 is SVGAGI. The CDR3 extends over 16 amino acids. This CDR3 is CASSYSRGHNTGELFF. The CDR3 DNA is TGTGCCAGCAGTTACTCCAGGGGCCATAACACCGGGGAGCTGTTTTTT.

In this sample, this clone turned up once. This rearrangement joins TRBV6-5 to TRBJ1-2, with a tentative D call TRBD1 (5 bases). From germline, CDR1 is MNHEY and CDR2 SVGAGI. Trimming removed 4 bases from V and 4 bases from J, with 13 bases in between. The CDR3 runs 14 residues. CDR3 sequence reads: CASSLDNPPYGYTF. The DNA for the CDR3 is TGTGCCAGCAGTTTGGACAACCCACCCTATGGCTACACCTTC.

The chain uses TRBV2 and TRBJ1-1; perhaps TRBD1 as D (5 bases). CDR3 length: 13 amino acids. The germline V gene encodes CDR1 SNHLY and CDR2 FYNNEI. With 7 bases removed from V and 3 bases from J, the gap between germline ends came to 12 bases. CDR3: CASNGAVDTEAFF. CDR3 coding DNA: TGTGCCAGCAATGGGGCAGTGGACACTGAAGCTTTCTTT.

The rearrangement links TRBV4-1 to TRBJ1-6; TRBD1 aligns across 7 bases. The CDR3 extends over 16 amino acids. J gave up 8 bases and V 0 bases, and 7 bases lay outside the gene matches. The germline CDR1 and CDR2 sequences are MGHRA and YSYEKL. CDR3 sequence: CASSQDSTGRYSPLHF. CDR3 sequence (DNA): TGCGCCAGCAGCCAAGATTCGACAGGGCGGTATTCACCCCTCCACTTT.

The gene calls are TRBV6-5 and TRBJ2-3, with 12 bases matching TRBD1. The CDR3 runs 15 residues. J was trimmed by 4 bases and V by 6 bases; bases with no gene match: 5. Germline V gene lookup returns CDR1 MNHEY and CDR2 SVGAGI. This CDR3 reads CASRGDRGRPDTQYF. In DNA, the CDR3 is TGTGCCAGCAGGGGGGACAGGGGGCGCCCAGATACGCAGTATTTT.

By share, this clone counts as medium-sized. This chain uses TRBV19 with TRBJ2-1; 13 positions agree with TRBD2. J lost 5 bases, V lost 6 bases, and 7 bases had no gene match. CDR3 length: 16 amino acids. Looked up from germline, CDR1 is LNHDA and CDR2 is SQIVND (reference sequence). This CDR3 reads CASSLTSGGLNNEQFF. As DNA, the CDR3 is TGTGCCAGTAGCTTGACTAGCGGGGGGCTGAACAATGAGCAGTTCTTC. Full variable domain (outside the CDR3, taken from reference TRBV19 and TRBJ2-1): DGGITQSPKYLFRKEGQNVTLSCEQNLNHDAMYWYRQDPGQGLRLIYYSQIVNDFQKGDIAEGYSVSREKKESFPLTVTSAQKNPTAFYLCASSLTSGGLNNEQFFGPGTRLTVL.

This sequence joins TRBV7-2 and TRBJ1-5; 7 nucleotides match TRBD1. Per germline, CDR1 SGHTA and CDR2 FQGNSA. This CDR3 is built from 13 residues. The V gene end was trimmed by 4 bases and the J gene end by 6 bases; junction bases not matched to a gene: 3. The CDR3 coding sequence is TGTGCCAGCAGCTACAGGGGCGGTCAGCCCCAGCATTTT. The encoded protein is CASSYRGGQPQHF. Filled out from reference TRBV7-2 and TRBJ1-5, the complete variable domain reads GAGVSQSPSNKVTEKGKDVELRCDPISGHTALYWYRQSLGQGLEFLIYFQGNSAPDKSGLPSDRFSAERTGGSVSTLTIQRTQQEDSAVYLCASSYRGGQPQHFGDGTRLSIL.

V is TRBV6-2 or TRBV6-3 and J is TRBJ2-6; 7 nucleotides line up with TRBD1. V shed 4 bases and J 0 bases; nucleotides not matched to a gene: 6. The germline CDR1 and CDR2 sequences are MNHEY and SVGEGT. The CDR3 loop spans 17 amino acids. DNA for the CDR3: TGTGCCAGCAGTTCCGCACAGGGGAACTCTGGGGCCAACGTCCTGACTTTC. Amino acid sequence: CASSSAQGNSGANVLTF.

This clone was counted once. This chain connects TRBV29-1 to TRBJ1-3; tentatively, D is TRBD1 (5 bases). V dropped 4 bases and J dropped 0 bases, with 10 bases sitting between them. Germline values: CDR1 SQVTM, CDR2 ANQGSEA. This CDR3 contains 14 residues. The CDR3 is CSVGVTGSGNTIYF. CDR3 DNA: TGCAGCGTTGGGGTTACAGGCTCTGGAAACACCATATATTTT.

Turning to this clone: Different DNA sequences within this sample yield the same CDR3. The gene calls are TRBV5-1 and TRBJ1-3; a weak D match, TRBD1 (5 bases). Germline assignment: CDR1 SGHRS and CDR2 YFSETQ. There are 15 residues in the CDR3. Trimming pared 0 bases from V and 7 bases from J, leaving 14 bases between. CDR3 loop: CASSLAGGEGNTIYF. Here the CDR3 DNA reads TGCGCCAGCAGCTTGGCCGGAGGGGAGGGTAACACCATATATTTT.

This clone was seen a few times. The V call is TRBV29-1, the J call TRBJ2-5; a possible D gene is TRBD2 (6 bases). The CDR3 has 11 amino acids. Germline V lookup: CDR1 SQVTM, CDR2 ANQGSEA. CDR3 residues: CTAGPEETQYF. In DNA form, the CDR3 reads TGCACGGCGGGACCGGAGGAGACCCAGTACTTC.

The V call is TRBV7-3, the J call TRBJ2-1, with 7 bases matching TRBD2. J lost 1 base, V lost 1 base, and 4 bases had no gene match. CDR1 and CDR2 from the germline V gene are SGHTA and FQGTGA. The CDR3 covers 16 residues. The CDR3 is CASSLSGRGSYNEQFF. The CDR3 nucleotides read TGTGCCAGCAGCTTAAGTGGGCGGGGGTCCTACAATGAGCAGTTCTTC. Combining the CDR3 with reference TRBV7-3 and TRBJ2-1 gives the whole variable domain GAGVSQTPSNKVTEKGKYVELRCDPISGHTALYWYRQSLGQGPEFLIYFQGTGAADDSGLPNDRFFAVRPEGSVSTLKIQRTERGDSAVYLCASSLSGRGSYNEQFFGPGTRLTVL.

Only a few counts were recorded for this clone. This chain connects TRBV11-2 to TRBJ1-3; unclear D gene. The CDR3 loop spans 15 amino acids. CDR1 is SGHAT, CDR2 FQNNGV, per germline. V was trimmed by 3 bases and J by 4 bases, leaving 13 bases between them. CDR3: CASSFSTTGGNTIYF. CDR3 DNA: TGTGCCAGCAGCTTCTCCACTACGGGGGGAAACACCATATATTTT.

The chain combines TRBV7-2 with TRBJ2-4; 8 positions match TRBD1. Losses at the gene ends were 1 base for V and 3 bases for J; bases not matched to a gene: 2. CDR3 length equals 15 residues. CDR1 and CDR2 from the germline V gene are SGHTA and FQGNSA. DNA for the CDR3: TGTGCCAGCAGCTTAGGACAGGGGAGCAAAAACATTCAGTACTTC. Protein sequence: CASSLGQGSKNIQYF.

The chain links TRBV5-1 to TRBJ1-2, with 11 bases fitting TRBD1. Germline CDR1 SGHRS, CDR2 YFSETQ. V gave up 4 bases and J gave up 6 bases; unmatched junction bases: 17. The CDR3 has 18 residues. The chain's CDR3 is CASSPQPRPGQGGNGYTF. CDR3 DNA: TGCGCCAGCAGCCCACAACCCAGACCGGGACAGGGGGGAAATGGCTACACCTTC.

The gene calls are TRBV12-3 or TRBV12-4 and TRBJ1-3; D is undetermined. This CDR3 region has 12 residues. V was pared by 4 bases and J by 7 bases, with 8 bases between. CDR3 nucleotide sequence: TGTGCCAGCAGTTACCCCCAGAACACCATATATTTT. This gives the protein CASSYPQNTIYF.

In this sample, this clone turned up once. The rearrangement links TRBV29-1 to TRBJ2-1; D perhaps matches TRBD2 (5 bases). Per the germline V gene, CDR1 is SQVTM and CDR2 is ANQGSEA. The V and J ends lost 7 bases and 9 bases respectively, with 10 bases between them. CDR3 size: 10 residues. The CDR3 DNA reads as TGCAGCGCACTAGAAGGTGAGCAGTTCTTC. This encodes CSALEGEQFF.

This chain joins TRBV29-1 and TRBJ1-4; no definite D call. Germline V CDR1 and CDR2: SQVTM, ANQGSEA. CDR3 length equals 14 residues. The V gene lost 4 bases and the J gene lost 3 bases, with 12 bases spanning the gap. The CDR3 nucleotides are TGCAGCGTTGGCGGGCCAAGTTCTAATGAAAAACTGTTTTTT. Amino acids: CSVGGPSSNEKLFF.

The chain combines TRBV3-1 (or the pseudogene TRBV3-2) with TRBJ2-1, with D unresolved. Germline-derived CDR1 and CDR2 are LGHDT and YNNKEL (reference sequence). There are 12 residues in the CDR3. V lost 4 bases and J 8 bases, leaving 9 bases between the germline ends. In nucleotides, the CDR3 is TGTGCCAGCAGCCCTAGGTTTGATGAGCAGTTCTTC. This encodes CASSPRFDEQFF.